This TCR beta chain is from a study of CD8+CD57+ T cells in acquired aplastic anemia (dated by TCRdb to the late 2010s). Looking at the study overall: A mean of roughly 3.2 ug of DNA, ranging from roughly 0.18 to 30 ug, was extracted from sorted CD4+ and CD8+ cells. CD8+CD57+ expansion was defined as frequency above the mean frequency observed in healthy subjects.

The paper's findings and limits, for the study overall: Roughly 31 CD8+ CDR3 sequences were shared between patients and controls but appeared highly expressed in patients and within their immunodominant clones. Between patients and healthy controls, no significant difference in CD8+ Simpson's diversity was found (P=0.060).

Flow cytometry had shown CD8+CD57+ cell expansion in the patients selected for sequencing. Every patient had severe acquired aplastic anemia, diagnosed using the International Study of Aplastic Anemia and Agranulocytosis and Camitta criteria. No patient had received any therapy when blood was sampled. TCR repertoires of sorted CD4+ and CD8+ blood T cells from severe aplastic anemia patients and healthy subjects were deep-sequenced in the study. Patients were enrolled under clinicaltrials.gov protocols 00001620, 01623167, 00001397, 00071045, 00081523 and 00961064 in the USA. Ficoll-Paque density gradient centrifugation was used to isolate peripheral blood mononuclear cells. CD4+ and CD8+ T cells were sorted by FACS or magnetic beads before DNA extraction. TCR beta VDJ combination and CDR3 sequence profiling used genomic DNA as the template. An Illumina HiSeq 2000 was used for TCR repertoire sequencing. The paper's processing steps were these. TRBV/TRBJ rearrangement plots, CDR3 size and DJ length profiles, and Simpson's diversity index were used to assess repertoires. The most abundant DNA sequence in the deep sequencing data was defined as the immunodominant clone. CDR3 amino acid sequences were checked for sharing across subjects and were also compared against the VDJdb database and published repertoires. TCRdb reran the public reads through fastp at Q25 and MiXCR, keeping productive beta chains. Rows are combined by CDR3 protein, so each entry shows the most common genes and DNA. TCRdb's processing, not the study's, gives the V and J calls here. The table for this sample lists about 240,000 distinct CDR3 sequences; around 43% of them were counted only once. The ten largest clones take up approximately 8% of the sample.

Reading from cysteine to phenylalanine, the CDR3 counts 13 amino acids. Solely the CDR3 DNA is kept, with 39 bases framed from the first base. Trimming takes 1 base from V and 6 bases from J, and the germline ends sit 10 bases apart. Sequences SGHTA (CDR1) and FQGNSA (CDR2) are obtained from the germline V gene. This clonotype was detected a few times. Its antigen is unknown. No base-level quality is on record; no much larger clone is a single base apart. The sequence joins TRBV7-2 to TRBJ2-7; the D gene is unclear. The specimen was sorted CD4+, CD8+, or CD8+CD57+ T cells (not recorded which) from PBMCs. This clonotype was obtained from a human donor with aplastic anemia. The DNA sequence is given as TGTGCCAGCAGCTTAGAAAGGGTGGGCGAGCAGTACTTC. Translated, this is CASSLERVGEQYF.